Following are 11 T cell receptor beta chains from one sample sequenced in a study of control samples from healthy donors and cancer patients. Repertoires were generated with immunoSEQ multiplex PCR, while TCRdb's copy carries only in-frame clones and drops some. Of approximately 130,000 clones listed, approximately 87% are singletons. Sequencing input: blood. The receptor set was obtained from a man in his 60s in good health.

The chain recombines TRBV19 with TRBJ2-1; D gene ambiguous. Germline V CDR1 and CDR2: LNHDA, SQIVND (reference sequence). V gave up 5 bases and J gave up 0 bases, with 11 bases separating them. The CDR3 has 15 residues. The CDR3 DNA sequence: TGTGCCAGTAGTCCTCAATTATTCTCCTACAATGAGCAGTTCTTC. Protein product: CASSPQLFSYNEQFF.

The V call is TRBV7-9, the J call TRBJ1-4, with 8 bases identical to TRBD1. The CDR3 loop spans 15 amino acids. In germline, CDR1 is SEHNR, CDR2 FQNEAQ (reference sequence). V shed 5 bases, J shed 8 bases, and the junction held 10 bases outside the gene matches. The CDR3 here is CASSLLGTGEEKLFF. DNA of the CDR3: TGTGCCAGCAGCCTACTCGGGACAGGTGAAGAAAAACTGTTTTTT. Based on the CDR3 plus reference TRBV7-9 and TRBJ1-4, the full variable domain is DTGVSQNPRHKITKRGQNVTFRCDPISEHNRLYWYRQTLGQGPEFLTYFQNEAQLEKSRLLSDRFSAERPKGSFSTLEIQRTEQGDSAMYLCASSLLGTGEEKLFFGSGTQLSVL.

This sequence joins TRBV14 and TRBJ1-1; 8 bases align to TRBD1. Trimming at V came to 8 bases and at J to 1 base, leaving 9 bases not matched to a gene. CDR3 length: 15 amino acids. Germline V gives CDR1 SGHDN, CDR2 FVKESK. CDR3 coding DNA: TGTGCCAGCGCAAAAGTAGGACAGGGGAACACTGAAGCTTTCTTT. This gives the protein CASAKVGQGNTEAFF.

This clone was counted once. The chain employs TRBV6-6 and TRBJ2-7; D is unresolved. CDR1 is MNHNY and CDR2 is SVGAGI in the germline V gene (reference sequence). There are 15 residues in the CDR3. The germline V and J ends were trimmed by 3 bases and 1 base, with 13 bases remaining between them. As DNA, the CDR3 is TGTGCCAGCAGTTATGAGACACTGGTGTCCTACGAGCAGTACTTC. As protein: CASSYETLVSYEQYF.

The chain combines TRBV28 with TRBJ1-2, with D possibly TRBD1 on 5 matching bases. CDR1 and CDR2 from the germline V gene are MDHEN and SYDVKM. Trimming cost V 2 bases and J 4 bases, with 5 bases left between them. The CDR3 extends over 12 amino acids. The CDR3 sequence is CASSLTGYGYTF. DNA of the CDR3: TGTGCCAGCAGTTTAACAGGCTATGGCTACACCTTC.

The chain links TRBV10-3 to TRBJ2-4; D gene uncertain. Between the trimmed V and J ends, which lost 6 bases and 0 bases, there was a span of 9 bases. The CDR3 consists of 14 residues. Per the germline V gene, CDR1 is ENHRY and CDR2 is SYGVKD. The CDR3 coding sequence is TGTGCCATCAGCGAGACCGTAGCCAAAAACATTCAGTACTTC. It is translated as CAISETVAKNIQYF.

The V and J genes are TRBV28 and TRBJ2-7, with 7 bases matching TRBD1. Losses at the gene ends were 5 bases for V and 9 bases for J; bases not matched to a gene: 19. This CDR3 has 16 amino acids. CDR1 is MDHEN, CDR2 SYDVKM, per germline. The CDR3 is CASSIALRTGRIGQYF. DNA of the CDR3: TGTGCCAGCAGTATCGCCCTCAGGACAGGCCGCATTGGGCAGTACTTC.

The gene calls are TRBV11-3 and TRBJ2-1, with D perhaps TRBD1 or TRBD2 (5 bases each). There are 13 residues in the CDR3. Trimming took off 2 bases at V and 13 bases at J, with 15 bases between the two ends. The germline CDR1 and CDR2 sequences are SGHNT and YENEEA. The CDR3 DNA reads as TGTGCCAGCAGCTTATATGGGGACGGACAACAGTTCTTC. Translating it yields CASSLYGDGQQFF.

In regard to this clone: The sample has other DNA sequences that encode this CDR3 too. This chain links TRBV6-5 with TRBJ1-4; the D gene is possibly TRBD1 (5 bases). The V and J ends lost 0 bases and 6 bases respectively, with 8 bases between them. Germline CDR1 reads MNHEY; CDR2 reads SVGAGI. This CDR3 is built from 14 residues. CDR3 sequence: CASSYSGGDEKLFF. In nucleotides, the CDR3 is TGTGCCAGCAGTTACTCGGGGGGGGATGAAAAACTGTTTTTT.

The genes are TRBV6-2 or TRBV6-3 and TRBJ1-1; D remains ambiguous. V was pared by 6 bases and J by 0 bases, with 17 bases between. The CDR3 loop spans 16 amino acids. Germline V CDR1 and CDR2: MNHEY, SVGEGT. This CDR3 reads CASSVGLWLLNTEAFF. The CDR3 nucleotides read TGTGCCAGCAGCGTCGGTTTATGGCTGTTGAACACTGAAGCTTTCTTT.

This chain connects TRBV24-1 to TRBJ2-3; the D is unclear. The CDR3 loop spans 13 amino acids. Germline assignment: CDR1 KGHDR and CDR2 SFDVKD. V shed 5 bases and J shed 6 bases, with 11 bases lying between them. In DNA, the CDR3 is TGTGCCACCAGTGCCGCCGTAACCGATACGCAGTATTTT. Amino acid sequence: CATSAAVTDTQYF.